The rows below give T cell receptor beta chains drawn from one sample of a study of neurological immune-mediated disorders. Via MiXCR, TCRdb re-called the 5' RACE reads, giving one row per CDR3 protein. This table holds 55,000 to 75,000 distinct CDR3 sequences, roughly 15% found once. Sequenced: PBMCs. The receptors here all came from a female donor with HTLV-1-associated myelopathy (HAM/TSP). Each CDR3 is given without its conserved first and last residue. Clone size is shown for a subset of rows, as once, few, many or a class of expanded clone.

>TRBV5-1|many
ASSLETATYNEQF
>TRBV6-1|many
ASSEPNRFYGYT
>TRBV12-3/TRBV12-4|many
ASSLRGAQPQH
>TRBV12-3/TRBV12-4|few
ASRGGLAGNTGELF
>TRBV5-1|few
ASSSGQSSYNSPLH
>TRBV10-3|many
AISKKGQPNTEAF
>TRBV7-9|many
ASSPDGGSYNEQF
>TRBV9|many
ASSVGSGGLVTDTQY
>TRBV9|many
ASSGLTLGGANVLT
>TRBV7-3|few
ASSLEVAGANVLT
>TRBV5-1|many
ASRINTGYEQF
>TRBV9|many
ASSPGRIQETQY
>TRBV7-9|many
ASSRRANGYT
>TRBV28|many
ASSWGTGANVLT
>TRBV3-1|many
ASSRRAGGLNIQY
>TRBV7-3|many
ASSSAANTEAF
>TRBV4-1|many
ASSHSDGNTEAF
>TRBV3-1|many
ASNQRDRDTEAF
>TRBV3-1|few
ASSPGGSTEAF
>TRBV11-3|many
ASSWTPGRRGYT
>TRBV5-5|many
ASSPGQPIYEQY
>TRBV18|.
ASSRLAGGTDTQY
>TRBV10-3|many
AISVEAGGADTQY
>TRBV5-1|few
ASSLLASLNTGELF
>TRBV18|few
ASSQKDQGAGQPQH
>TRBV12-3/TRBV12-4|many
ASSSRRSNSPLH
>TRBV5-1|many
ASSSTGTGDGYT
>TRBV5-1|many
ASSPGPGTNEQF
>TRBV25-1|few
ASSDGAGGPYLTGELF
>TRBV5-1|many
ASSLGAGDPYEQY
>TRBV12-3/TRBV12-4|many
ASAGLWGEKLF
>TRBV5-1|many
ASSLLGGGTEQF